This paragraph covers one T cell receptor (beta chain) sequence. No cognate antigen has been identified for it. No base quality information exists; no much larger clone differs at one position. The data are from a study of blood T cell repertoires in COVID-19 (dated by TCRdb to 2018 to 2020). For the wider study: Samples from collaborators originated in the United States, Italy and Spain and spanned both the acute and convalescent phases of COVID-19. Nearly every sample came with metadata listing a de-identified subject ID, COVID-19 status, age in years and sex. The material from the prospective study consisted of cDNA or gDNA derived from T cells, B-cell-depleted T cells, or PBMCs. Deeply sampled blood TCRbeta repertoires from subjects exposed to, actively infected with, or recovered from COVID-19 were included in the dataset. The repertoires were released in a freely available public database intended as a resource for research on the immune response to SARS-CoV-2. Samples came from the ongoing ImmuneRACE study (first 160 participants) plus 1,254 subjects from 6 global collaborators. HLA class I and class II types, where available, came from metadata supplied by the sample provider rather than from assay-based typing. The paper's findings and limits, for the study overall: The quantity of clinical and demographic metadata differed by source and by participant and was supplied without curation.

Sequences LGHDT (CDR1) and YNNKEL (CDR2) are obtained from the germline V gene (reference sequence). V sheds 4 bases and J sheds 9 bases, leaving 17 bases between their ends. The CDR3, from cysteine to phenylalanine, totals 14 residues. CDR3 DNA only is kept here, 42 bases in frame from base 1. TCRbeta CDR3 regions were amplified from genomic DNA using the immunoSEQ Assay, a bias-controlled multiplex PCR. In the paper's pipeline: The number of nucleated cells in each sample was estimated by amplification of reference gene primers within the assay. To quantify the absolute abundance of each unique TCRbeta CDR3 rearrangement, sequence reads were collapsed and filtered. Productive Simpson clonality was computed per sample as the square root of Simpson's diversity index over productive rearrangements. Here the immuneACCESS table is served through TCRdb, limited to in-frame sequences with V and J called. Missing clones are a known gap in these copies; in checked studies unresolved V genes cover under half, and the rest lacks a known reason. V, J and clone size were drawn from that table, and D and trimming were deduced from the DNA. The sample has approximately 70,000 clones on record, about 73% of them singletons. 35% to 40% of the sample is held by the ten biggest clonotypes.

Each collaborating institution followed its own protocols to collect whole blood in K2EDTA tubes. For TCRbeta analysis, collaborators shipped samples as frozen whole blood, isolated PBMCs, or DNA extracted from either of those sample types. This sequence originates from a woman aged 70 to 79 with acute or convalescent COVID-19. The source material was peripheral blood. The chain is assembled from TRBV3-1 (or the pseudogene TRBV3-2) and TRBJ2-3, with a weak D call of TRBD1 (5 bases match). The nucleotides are TGTGCCAGCAGCCCGACAGCGACCTCACGAACGCAGTATTTT. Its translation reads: CASSPTATSRTQYF.